Listed here are 27 T cell receptor beta chains from one sample, sequenced in a study of OX40 agonist ivuxolimab in advanced cancers. The protocol was immunoSEQ multiplex PCR, while the TCRdb copy is restricted to in-frame clones and leaves out a portion. The sample records nearly 60,000 clones, 75% to 90% being singletons. The sample here was CD4+ or CD8+ T cells sorted from blood, taken in a trial of the OX40 agonist ivuxolimab. The receptors originated from an adult with an advanced solid tumor such as melanoma, head and neck, liver or kidney cancer.

The chain carries TRBV7-9 and TRBJ1-4; no firm D call. V was trimmed by 1 base and J by 7 bases, leaving 4 bases between them. The CDR3 is made up of 12 amino acids. The germline CDR1 and CDR2 sequences are SEHNR and FQNEAQ (reference sequence). Written as DNA, the CDR3 is TGTGCCAGCAGCTTAGACACTGAAAAACTGTTTTTT. Its protein is CASSLDTEKLFF. The variable domain in full, with the rest retrieved from reference TRBV7-9 and TRBJ1-4, is DTGVSQNPRHKITKRGQNVTFRCDPISEHNRLYWYRQTLGQGPEFLTYFQNEAQLEKSRLLSDRFSAERPKGSFSTLEIQRTEQGDSAMYLCASSLDTEKLFFGSGTQLSVL.

Details on this clone: The CDR3 end shows no conserved phenylalanine or tryptophan, and so a read error is likely. It is unclear where the CDR3 begins or ends on the DNA, so no DNA is shown, and the CDR3 is as TCRdb lists it. The chain couples TRBV21-1 to TRBJ2-7; the D call of TRBD2 is as the table states it, not checked on the DNA. TRBV21-1 is shown as a pseudogene. The CDR3 is 8 residues long, counting both termini. The CDR3 here is CASSKLCI.

This clone showed up just a few times. This chain links TRBV11-3 with TRBJ2-5; the match to TRBD2 covers 11 bases. V gave up 5 bases and J gave up 5 bases; unmatched junction bases: 13. Germline V gives CDR1 SGHNT, CDR2 YENEEA. The CDR3 is made up of 17 amino acids. The CDR3 DNA is TGTGCCAGCAGCCCCGGGGGTAGCGGGGGGGCCGGGGAGACCCAGTACTTC. This gives the protein CASSPGGSGGAGETQYF.

This chain uses TRBV19 with TRBJ2-2; perhaps TRBD1 as D (5 bases). Germline V lookup: CDR1 LNHDA, CDR2 SQIVND (reference sequence). Deletions cut 7 bases from V and 0 bases from J, with 12 bases between. The CDR3 totals 15 residues. The DNA of the CDR3 is TGTGCCAGTACGGTCAGGACACCGAACACCGGGGAGCTGTTTTTT. It encodes CASTVRTPNTGELFF.

The chain combines TRBV6-6 with TRBJ2-2, with D perhaps TRBD2 (6 bases). CDR3 length: 12 amino acids. CDR1 and CDR2 from the germline V gene are MNHNY and SVGAGI (reference sequence). V was clipped by 6 bases and J by 7 bases, with 9 bases between them. The CDR3 spells CASREGIGELFF. In DNA form, the CDR3 reads TGTGCCAGCAGGGAGGGAATCGGGGAGCTGTTTTTT.

The table lists this clone with a few counts. The chain combines TRBV2 with TRBJ1-4; 9 bases map to TRBD1. Looked up from germline, CDR1 is SNHLY and CDR2 is FYNNEI. V was pared by 4 bases and J by 6 bases, with 3 bases of the junction left unmatched. This CDR3 has 14 residues. CDR3 in amino acids: CASSVRTGDEKLFF. The CDR3 bases are TGTGCCAGCAGTGTGAGGACAGGGGATGAAAAACTGTTTTTT.

The count of this clone is one. This CDR3 fails to terminate in the conserved phenylalanine or tryptophan, so it likely reflects a read error. It is unclear where the CDR3 begins or ends on the DNA, so no DNA is shown, and the CDR3 is as TCRdb lists it. The chain carries TRBV7-9 and TRBJ1-2. The CDR3 numbers 11 amino acids, ends counted. In germline, CDR1 is SEHNR, CDR2 FQNEAQ (reference sequence). The CDR3 sequence: CASSFGTAPSY.

The chain has TRBV2 and TRBJ2-5, with 12 positions matching TRBD2. The CDR3 runs to 17 residues. In germline, CDR1 is SNHLY, CDR2 FYNNEI. V was pared by 8 bases and J by 4 bases, with 14 bases of the junction left unmatched. The DNA for the CDR3 is TGTGCCAGCGGGTTTTCCGGACTAGCGGGGATAGTAGAGACCCAGTACTTC. This codes for CASGFSGLAGIVETQYF.

This chain connects TRBV12-5 to TRBJ2-1; a possible D gene is TRBD1 (6 bases). The germline V and J ends were trimmed by 0 bases and 5 bases, with 20 bases remaining between them. The CDR3 loop spans 18 amino acids. CDR1 LGHNT and CDR2 FRNRAP come from the germline V gene. CDR3 amino acids: CASGLVVTGHRLNNEQFF. Here the CDR3 DNA reads TGTGCTAGTGGTTTGGTTGTAACGGGACACCGTTTAAACAATGAGCAGTTCTTC. Full variable domain (outside the CDR3, taken from reference TRBV12-5 and TRBJ2-1): DARVTQTPRHKVTEMGQEVTMRCQPILGHNTVFWYRQTMMQGLELLAYFRNRAPLDDSGMPKDRFSAEMPDATLATLKIQPSEPRDSAVYFCASGLVVTGHRLNNEQFFGPGTRLTVL.

The chain uses TRBV6-5 and TRBJ2-1; 11 bases agree with TRBD2. V gave up 7 bases and J gave up 9 bases; unmatched junction bases: 8. Germline assignment: CDR1 MNHEY and CDR2 SVGAGI. The CDR3 is 14 amino acids. CDR3 region: CASKLAGGRSEQFF. In nucleotides, the CDR3 is TGTGCCAGCAAGCTAGCGGGGGGACGGAGTGAGCAGTTCTTC.

In DNA form, the CDR3 reads TGTGCCAGCAGCGTACTGAGTCGCACAGATACGCAGTATTTT. Encoded protein: CASSVLSRTDTQYF. The genes are TRBV9 and TRBJ2-3; D unclear. CDR1 is SGDLS, CDR2 YYNGEE, per germline. This CDR3 region has 14 residues. With 1 base removed from V and 1 base from J, the gap between germline ends came to 7 bases. Full variable domain (remainder filled in from reference TRBV9 and TRBJ2-3): DSGVTQTPKHLITATGQRVTLRCSPRSGDLSVYWYQQSLDQGLQFLIQYYNGEERAKGNILERFSAQQFPDLHSELNLSSLELGDSALYFCASSVLSRTDTQYFGPGTRLTVL.

The rearrangement links TRBV5-6 to TRBJ2-5; TRBD1 aligns across 8 bases. Per the germline V gene, CDR1 is SGHDT and CDR2 is YYEEEE. The length of the CDR3 is 15 residues. After removal of 1 base from V and 4 bases from J, the junction contained 6 bases not matched to a gene. The CDR3 loop reads CASSLRQGLGETQYF. CDR3 DNA sequence: TGTGCCAGCAGCTTGAGACAGGGGTTGGGAGAGACCCAGTACTTC.

The CDR3 DNA reads TGTGCCAGCAGCGTAGGCCCAACTAGCGGGGGGGATAGTGAGCAGTTCTTC. Translated, it gives CASSVGPTSGGDSEQFF. The V gene is TRBV9, the J gene TRBJ2-1; 13 nucleotides line up with TRBD2. CDR1 is SGDLS, CDR2 YYNGEE, per germline. The CDR3 extends over 17 amino acids. The V and J ends lost 0 bases and 9 bases, in that order; junction bases with no gene match: 9.

The chain carries TRBV6-1 and TRBJ1-4, with 7 bases lining up with TRBD1. Germline V lookup: CDR1 MNHNS, CDR2 SASEGT. This CDR3 spans 13 amino acids. Unmatched junction bases numbered 2, after V lost 9 bases and J lost 1 base. CDR3 region: CASRQGTNEKLFF. The DNA for the CDR3 is TGTGCCAGTAGACAGGGAACTAATGAAAAACTGTTTTTT.

This chain connects TRBV7-2 to TRBJ1-5; no clear D. CDR3 size: 15 residues. The V gene's germline CDR1 is SGHTA and CDR2 FQGNSA. Trimming took 1 base from V and 0 from J, leaving 7 bases between them. The CDR3 loop is CASSLGSYSNQPQHF. Written as DNA, the CDR3 is TGTGCCAGCAGCTTAGGGTCTTATAGCAATCAGCCCCAGCATTTT.

The chain links TRBV2 to TRBJ1-5; weak D call: TRBD1 (5 bases). This CDR3 contains 12 residues. Trimming removed 5 bases from V and 9 bases from J, with 11 bases in between. The V gene's germline CDR1 is SNHLY and CDR2 FYNNEI. The CDR3 DNA reads as TGTGCCAGCAGTAGGAAGGGGCCGCCCCAGCATTTT. It specifies CASSRKGPPQHF.

The chain joins TRBV4-2 to TRBJ2-3; a weak D match, TRBD2 (6 bases). The CDR3 covers 16 residues. V was cut by 1 base and J by 3 bases, with 14 bases left in between. Germline assignment: CDR1 LGHNA and CDR2 YNFKEQ. The CDR3 sequence is CASSQAAAGGTDTQYF. The CDR3 coding sequence is TGTGCCAGCAGCCAAGCTGCAGCGGGCGGGACAGATACGCAGTATTTT.

This sequence joins TRBV7-2 and TRBJ2-1; 10 positions agree with TRBD1. Germline lookup yields CDR1 SGHTA and CDR2 FQGNSA. The CDR3 contains 15 residues. With 6 bases clipped from V and 0 bases from J, the junction kept 2 bases outside the gene matches. Here the CDR3 DNA reads TGTGCCAGCAGTTGGACAGGGGGCTCCTACAATGAGCAGTTCTTC. Its translation is CASSWTGGSYNEQFF.

This clone showed up just once. This chain joins TRBV19 and TRBJ2-1; 8 bases are a match to TRBD2. The CDR3 loop spans 14 amino acids. The trim removed 7 bases at V and 7 bases at J, leaving 9 bases unmatched. Germline CDR1 is LNHDA and CDR2 is SQIVND (reference sequence). The CDR3 nucleotides are TGTGCCAGTACCCCGGGAGGGGGGTGGAATGAGCAGTTCTTC. Translated, it gives CASTPGGGWNEQFF.

CDR3 nucleotides: TGTGCCAGCAGTTATGGAGGGACGAGCAATCAGCCCCAGCATTTT. It specifies CASSYGGTSNQPQHF. The chain links TRBV27 to TRBJ1-5; D might be TRBD1 (5 bases). The CDR3 has 15 amino acids. CDR1 and CDR2 from the germline V gene are MNHEY and SMNVEV (reference sequence). The V gene lost 4 bases and the J gene lost 1 base, with 11 bases spanning the gap.

The J gene is TRBJ1-3, the V gene TRBV5-1, with TRBD1 as a possible D gene (5 bases). Germline CDR1 reads SGHRS; CDR2 reads YFSETQ. This CDR3 contains 18 residues. V lost 0 bases and J lost 2, with 18 bases in between. The CDR3: CASSLDGAVGSTGNTIYF. The CDR3 nucleotides read TGCGCCAGCAGCTTGGACGGGGCGGTGGGGAGCACTGGAAACACCATATATTTT. Filled out from reference TRBV5-1 and TRBJ1-3, the complete variable domain reads KAGVTQTPRYLIKTRGQQVTLSCSPISGHRSVSWYQQTPGQGLQFLFEYFSETQRNKGNFPGRFSGRQFSNSRSEMNVSTLELGDSALYLCASSLDGAVGSTGNTIYFGEGSWLTVV.

This chain uses TRBV11-3 with TRBJ1-2; a weak D match, TRBD1 (6 bases). The ends were cut back, 3 bases at V and 5 bases at J, with 19 bases in the middle. CDR1 is SGHNT, CDR2 YENEEA, per germline. CDR3 length equals 16 residues. Here the CDR3 reads CASSFNHRQAGYGYTF. DNA of the CDR3: TGTGCCAGCAGCTTTAATCACCGACAGGCGGGTTATGGCTACACCTTC.

V and J are TRBV7-3 and TRBJ2-1, with D tentatively TRBD2 (6 bases). CDR3 length equals 14 residues. V shed 5 bases and J shed 5 bases, with 13 bases lying between them. In germline, CDR1 is SGHTA, CDR2 FQGTGA. The CDR3 spells CASSLSGLNNEQFF. The CDR3 DNA is TGTGCCAGCAGCCTGTCGGGACTCAACAATGAGCAGTTCTTC.

This clone has a handful of counts. The chain links TRBV11-3 to TRBJ2-5; D perhaps matches TRBD1 (5 bases). Looked up from germline, CDR1 is SGHNT and CDR2 is YENEEA. V was pared by 5 bases and J by 4 bases, with 17 bases between. The CDR3 has 15 amino acids. CDR3 region: CASSVNGQLLETQYF. In DNA, the CDR3 is TGTGCCAGCAGCGTCAACGGACAACTGCTAGAGACCCAGTACTTC.

The chain recombines TRBV5-4 with TRBJ2-5; TRBD2 matches 10 bases. V shed 4 bases, J shed 6 bases, and the junction held 15 bases outside the gene matches. The CDR3 runs 17 residues. The V gene's germline CDR1 is SGHNT and CDR2 YYREEE (reference sequence). DNA of the CDR3: TGTGCCAGCAGCACCGGGGGTTCCAGCGGGGGGGCGAAGACCCAGTACTTC. This translates into CASSTGGSSGGAKTQYF.

The CDR3 DNA sequence: TGCGCCAGCAGCTACCAGGCGGGTACTGACACTGAAGCTTTCTTT. Encoded protein: CASSYQAGTDTEAFF. J is TRBJ1-1 and V is TRBV5-1; no clear D. V lost 3 bases and J lost 3, with 15 bases in between. The germline gives CDR1 SGHRS, CDR2 YFSETQ. The CDR3 totals 15 residues. Together with reference TRBV5-1 and TRBJ1-1, the CDR3 gives the full variable domain: KAGVTQTPRYLIKTRGQQVTLSCSPISGHRSVSWYQQTPGQGLQFLFEYFSETQRNKGNFPGRFSGRQFSNSRSEMNVSTLELGDSALYLCASSYQAGTDTEAFFGQGTRLTVV.

This chain uses TRBV4-1 with TRBJ2-3; 7 bases fit TRBD1. The CDR3 sequence is 17 residues long. V shed 3 bases and J 4 bases; nucleotides not matched to a gene: 13. Germline V gene lookup returns CDR1 MGHRA and CDR2 YSYEKL. The CDR3 nucleotides are TGCGCCAGCAGCCAGTTTGCTCAGGGGGTAGGTGCAGATACGCAGTATTTT. Translated: CASSQFAQGVGADTQYF.